This note documents a single TCR beta chain sequence. Antigen: not known. This entry is derived from a study of T cell responses to AZD1222 COVID-19 vaccine. General study points: No day 14 peak samples; only post-peak repertoires were characterized. Receipt of two AZD1222 doses was followed by a rise in Spike-specific TCR breadth and depth.

Germline CDR1 reads MDHEN; CDR2 reads SYDVKM. CDR3 size: 19 residues. Germline trimming cut 3 bases from V and 3 bases from J; bases unmatched to any gene: 20. Measured with immunoSEQ multiplex PCR; TCRdb has only the in-frame clones, and not every one. In the table there are roughly 120,000 clones, more than 80% of which are singletons. The receptor was derived from an adult in good health. The chain recombines TRBV28 with TRBJ2-7; 7 positions agree with TRBD2. The source material was peripheral blood, sampled on day 0 of AZD1222 vaccination. The CDR3 DNA sequence: TGTGCCAGCAGTTTGGGGGGGACGTCCAATGCATCGGGGATCTACGAGCAGTACTTC. It is translated as CASSLGGTSNASGIYEQYF.